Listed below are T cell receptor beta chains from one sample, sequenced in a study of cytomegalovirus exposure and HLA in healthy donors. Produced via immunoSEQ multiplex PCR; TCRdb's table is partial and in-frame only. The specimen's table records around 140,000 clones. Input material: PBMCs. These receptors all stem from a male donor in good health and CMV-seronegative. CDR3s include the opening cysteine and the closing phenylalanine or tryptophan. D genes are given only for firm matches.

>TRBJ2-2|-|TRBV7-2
TGTGCCAGCAGCTTAGCAACTCAGGGAATCGGGGAGCTGTTTTTT
CASSLATQGIGELFF
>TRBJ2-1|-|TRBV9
TGTGCCAGCAGCGTAGTAGGCGGGGCCTACAATGAGCAGTTCTTC
CASSVVGGAYNEQFF
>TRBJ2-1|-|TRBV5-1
TGCGCCAGCAGCTTGGAAGTGGGGCAGGAGCAGTTCTTC
CASSLEVGQEQFF
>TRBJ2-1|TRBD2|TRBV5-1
TGCGCCAGCAGCTTGGCCAGCGGGAACTACAATGAGCAGTTCTTC
CASSLASGNYNEQFF
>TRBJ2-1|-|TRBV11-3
TGTGCCAGCAGCCGGGGTAACAATGAGCAGTTCTTC
CASSRGNNEQFF
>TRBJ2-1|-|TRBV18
TGTGCCAGCTCACCAGGCGACAGCTCCTACAATGAGCAGTTCTTC
CASSPGDSSYNEQFF
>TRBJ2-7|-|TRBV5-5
TGTGCCAGCAGGACCACAGGGCTCTACGAGCAGTACTTC
CASRTTGLYEQYF
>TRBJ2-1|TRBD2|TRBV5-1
TGCGCCAGCAGACTAGCGGGAGAATACAATGAGCAGTTCTTC
CASRLAGEYNEQFF
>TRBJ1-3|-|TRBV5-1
TGCGCCAGCCAAGCAGGTGGGGCGAAAGGAAACACCATATATTTT
CASQAGGAKGNTIYF
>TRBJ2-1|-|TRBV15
TGTGCCACCAGCAGAGATTTGGGGGCAGAACCCTACAATGAGCAGTTCTTC
CATSRDLGAEPYNEQFF
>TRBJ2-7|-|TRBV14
TGTGCCAGCAGCCCAAGTGGCAGTTCTTACGAGCAGTACTTC
CASSPSGSSYEQYF
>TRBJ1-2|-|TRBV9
TGTGCCAGCAGCTCGAGCCCGGGGAACGGAGGCTACACCTTC
CASSSSPGNGGYTF
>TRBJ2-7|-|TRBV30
TGTGCCTGGATCCCAGGGGCCAGCGAGCAGTACTTC
CAWIPGASEQYF